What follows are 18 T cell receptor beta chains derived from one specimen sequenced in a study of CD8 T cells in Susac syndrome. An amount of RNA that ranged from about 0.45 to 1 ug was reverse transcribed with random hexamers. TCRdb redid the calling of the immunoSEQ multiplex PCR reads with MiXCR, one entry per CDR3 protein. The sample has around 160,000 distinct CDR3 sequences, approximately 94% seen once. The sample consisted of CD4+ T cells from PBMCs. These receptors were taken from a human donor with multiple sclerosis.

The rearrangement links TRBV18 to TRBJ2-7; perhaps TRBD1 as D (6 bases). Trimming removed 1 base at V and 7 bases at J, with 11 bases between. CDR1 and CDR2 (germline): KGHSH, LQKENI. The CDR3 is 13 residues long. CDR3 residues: CASSPLQGREQYF. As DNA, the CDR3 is TGTGCCAGCTCACCACTGCAGGGGAGAGAGCAGTACTTC.

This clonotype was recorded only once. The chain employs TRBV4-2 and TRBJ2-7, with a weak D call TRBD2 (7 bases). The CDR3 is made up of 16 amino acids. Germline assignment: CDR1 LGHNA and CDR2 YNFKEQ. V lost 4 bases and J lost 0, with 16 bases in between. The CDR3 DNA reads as TGTGCCAGCAGCCCACATCTAGGGGGGGACTCCTACGAGCAGTACTTC. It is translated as CASSPHLGGDSYEQYF.

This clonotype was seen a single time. CDR3 bases: TGTGCCAGTTACAGGAGAACAGATTACACTGAAGCTTTCTTT. Translated: CASYRRTDYTEAFF. This chain connects TRBV19 to TRBJ1-1, with D perhaps TRBD1 (5 bases). V lost 8 bases, J lost 3 bases, and 16 bases lay in between. Germline V gives CDR1 LNHDA, CDR2 SQIVND (reference sequence). The CDR3 is 14 amino acids.

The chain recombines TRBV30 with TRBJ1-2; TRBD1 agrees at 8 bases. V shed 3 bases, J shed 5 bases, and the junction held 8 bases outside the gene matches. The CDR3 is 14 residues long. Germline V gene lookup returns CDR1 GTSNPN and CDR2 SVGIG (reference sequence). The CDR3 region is CAWSEDRATYGYTF. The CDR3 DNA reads TGTGCCTGGAGCGAGGACAGGGCGACATATGGCTACACCTTC. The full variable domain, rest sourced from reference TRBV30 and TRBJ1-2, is SQTIHQWPATLVQPVGSPLSLECTVEGTSNPNLYWYRQAAGRGLQLLFYSVGIGQISSEVPQNLSASRPQDRQFILSSKKLLLSDSGFYLCAWSEDRATYGYTFGSGTRLTVV.

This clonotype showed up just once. DNA of the CDR3: TGTGCCAGCAGCCGCCGGGACAGTACAGATACGCAGTATTTT. As protein: CASSRRDSTDTQYF. The gene calls are TRBV11-2 and TRBJ2-3; 7 bases line up with TRBD1. CDR1 and CDR2 (germline): SGHAT, FQNNGV. V trimming: 5 bases; J trimming: 3 bases; junction bases outside the gene matches: 5. The CDR3 consists of 14 residues.

In DNA form, the CDR3 reads TGTGCCAGCAGCTTAGCGAACGGCGCAACTAATGAAAAACTGTTTTTT. Translated: CASSLANGATNEKLFF. The chain carries TRBV7-8 and TRBJ1-4; no clear D gene. This CDR3 has 16 residues. Germline CDR1 and CDR2: SGHVS and FQNEAQ. V gave up 0 bases and J gave up 0 bases, with 8 bases separating them.

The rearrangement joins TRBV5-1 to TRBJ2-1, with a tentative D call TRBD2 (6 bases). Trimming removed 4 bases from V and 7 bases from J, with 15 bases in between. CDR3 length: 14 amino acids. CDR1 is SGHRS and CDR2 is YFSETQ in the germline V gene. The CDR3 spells CASSDLLGGNEQFF. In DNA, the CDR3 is TGCGCCAGCAGCGATCTCCTGGGAGGAAATGAGCAGTTCTTC.

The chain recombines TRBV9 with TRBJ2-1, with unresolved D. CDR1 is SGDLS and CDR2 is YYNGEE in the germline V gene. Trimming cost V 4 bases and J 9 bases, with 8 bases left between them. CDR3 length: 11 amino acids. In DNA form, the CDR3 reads TGTGCCAGCAGCATCAAGGGTGAGCAGTTCTTC. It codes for CASSIKGEQFF. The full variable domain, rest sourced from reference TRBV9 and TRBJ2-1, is DSGVTQTPKHLITATGQRVTLRCSPRSGDLSVYWYQQSLDQGLQFLIQYYNGEERAKGNILERFSAQQFPDLHSELNLSSLELGDSALYFCASSIKGEQFFGPGTRLTVL.

For the CDR3, the DNA is TGTGCCAGCAGTTTAGGCATCCGAGCTGGGGCCAACGTCCTGACTTTC. It encodes CASSLGIRAGANVLTF. The chain uses TRBV27 and TRBJ2-6; D unclear. Trimming cost V 2 bases and J 2 bases, with 10 bases left between them. The germline CDR1 and CDR2 sequences are MNHEY and SMNVEV (reference sequence). The CDR3 runs 16 residues.

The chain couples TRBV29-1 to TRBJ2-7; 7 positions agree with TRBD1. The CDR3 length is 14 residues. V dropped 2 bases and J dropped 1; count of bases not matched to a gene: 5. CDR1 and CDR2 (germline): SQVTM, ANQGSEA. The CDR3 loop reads CSVERDSDSYEQYF. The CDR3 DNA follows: TGCAGCGTTGAACGGGACAGCGATTCCTACGAGCAGTACTTC.

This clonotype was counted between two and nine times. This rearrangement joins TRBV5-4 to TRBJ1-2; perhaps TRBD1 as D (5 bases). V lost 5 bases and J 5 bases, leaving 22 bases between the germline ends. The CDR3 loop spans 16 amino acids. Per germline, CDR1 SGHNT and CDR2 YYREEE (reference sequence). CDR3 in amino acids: CASSFPRGGGIYGYTF. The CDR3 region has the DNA TGTGCCAGCAGTTTTCCCCGGGGGGGAGGCATTTATGGCTACACCTTC.

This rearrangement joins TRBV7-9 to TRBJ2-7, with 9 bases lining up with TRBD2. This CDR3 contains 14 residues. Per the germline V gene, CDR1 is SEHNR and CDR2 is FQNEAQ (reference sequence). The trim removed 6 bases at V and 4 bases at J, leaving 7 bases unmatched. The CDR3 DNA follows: TGTGCCAGCAGTCCGAGCGGGAGGCAGTACGAGCAGTACTTC. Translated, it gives CASSPSGRQYEQYF.

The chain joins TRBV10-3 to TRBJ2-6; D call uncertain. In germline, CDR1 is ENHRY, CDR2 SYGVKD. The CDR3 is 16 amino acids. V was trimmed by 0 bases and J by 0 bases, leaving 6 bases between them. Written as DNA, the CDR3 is TGTGCCATCAGTGAGTCGGGGAACTCTGGGGCCAACGTCCTGACTTTC. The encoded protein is CAISESGNSGANVLTF.

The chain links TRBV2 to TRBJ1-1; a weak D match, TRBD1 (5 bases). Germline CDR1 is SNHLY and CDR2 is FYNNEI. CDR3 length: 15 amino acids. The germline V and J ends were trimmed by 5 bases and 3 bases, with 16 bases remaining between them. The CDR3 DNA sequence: TGTGCCAGCAGTCCTCTGGACCGGGGGGACACTGAAGCTTTCTTT. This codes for CASSPLDRGDTEAFF.

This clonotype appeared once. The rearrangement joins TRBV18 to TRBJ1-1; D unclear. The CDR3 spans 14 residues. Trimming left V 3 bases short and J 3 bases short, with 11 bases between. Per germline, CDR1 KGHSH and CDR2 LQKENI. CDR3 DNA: TGTGCCAGCTCACCCTCTCCCGTGGACACTGAAGCTTTCTTT. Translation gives CASSPSPVDTEAFF.

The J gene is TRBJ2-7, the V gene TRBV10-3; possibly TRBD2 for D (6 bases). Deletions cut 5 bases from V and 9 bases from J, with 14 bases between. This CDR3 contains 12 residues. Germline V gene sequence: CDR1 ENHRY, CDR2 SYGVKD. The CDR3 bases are TGTGCCATCAGTCTTGACTTGGGAGGGCAGTACTTC. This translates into CAISLDLGGQYF.

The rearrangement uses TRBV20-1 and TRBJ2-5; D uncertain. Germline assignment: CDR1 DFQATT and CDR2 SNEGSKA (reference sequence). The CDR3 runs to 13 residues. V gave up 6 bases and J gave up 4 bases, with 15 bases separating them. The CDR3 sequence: CSAATPARETQYF. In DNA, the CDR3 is TGCAGTGCAGCTACTCCGGCCCGAGAGACCCAGTACTTC.

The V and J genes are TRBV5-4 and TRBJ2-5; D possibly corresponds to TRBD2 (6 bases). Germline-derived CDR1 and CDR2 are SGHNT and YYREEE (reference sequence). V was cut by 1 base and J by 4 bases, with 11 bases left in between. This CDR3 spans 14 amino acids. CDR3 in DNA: TGTGCCAGCAGCTTGTTTACTAGCAGAGAGACCCAGTACTTC. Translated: CASSLFTSRETQYF.